This T cell receptor (beta chain) was profiled in a study of blood T cells in healthy people across ages. A sample-barcoded 5' primer and a J-beta primer mix were used in a second PCR of roughly 6 to 12 cycles. A single record per CDR3 protein comes from TCRdb applying MiXCR to the 5' RACE reads. The data contain about 770,000 distinct CDR3 sequences, more than 40% of them singletons. CDR1 is MNHEY and CDR2 is SVGEGT in the germline V gene. This CDR3 has 15 amino acids. Trimming took 7 bases from V and 3 from J, leaving 18 bases between them. For every donor, a draw yielded around 10 milliliters of peripheral blood. The amount of total RNA extracted per sample was at least 5 micrograms.

This TCR was recovered from a man between 60 and 75 years old in good health. J is TRBJ1-1 and V is TRBV6-2 or TRBV6-3; a weak D match, TRBD1 (5 bases). Material: blood. The CDR3 loop is CASNNRQGLDTEAFF. The CDR3 DNA reads as TGTGCCAGCAACAACCGGCAGGGTTTGGACACTGAAGCTTTCTTT.